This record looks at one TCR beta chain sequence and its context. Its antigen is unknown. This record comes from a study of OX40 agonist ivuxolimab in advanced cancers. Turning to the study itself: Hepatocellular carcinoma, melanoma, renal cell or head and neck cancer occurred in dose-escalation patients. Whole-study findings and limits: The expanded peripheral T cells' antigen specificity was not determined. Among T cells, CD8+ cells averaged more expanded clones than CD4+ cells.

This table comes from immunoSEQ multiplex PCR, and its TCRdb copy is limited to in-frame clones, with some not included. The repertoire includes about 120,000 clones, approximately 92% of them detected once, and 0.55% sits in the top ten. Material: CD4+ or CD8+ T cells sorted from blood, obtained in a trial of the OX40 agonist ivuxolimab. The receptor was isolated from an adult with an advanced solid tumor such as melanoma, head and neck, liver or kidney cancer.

The CDR3 sequence is CASSSQGYYEQYF. CDR3 nucleotides: TGTGCCAGTAGTTCGCAGGGTTACTACGAGCAGTACTTC. V is TRBV19 and J is TRBJ2-7, with D perhaps matching TRBD1 (5 bases). CDR3 length: 13 amino acids. The V gene's germline CDR1 is LNHDA and CDR2 SQIVND (reference sequence). Trimming removed 5 bases from V and 3 bases from J, with 11 bases in between.